Shown below are 9 T cell receptor beta chains from a single sample sequenced in a study of blood T cell repertoires in COVID-19. Clones were read by immunoSEQ multiplex PCR, and TCRdb kept only the in-frame ones, dropping some. The data show 290,000 or so clones, 65% to 90% seen once. The specimen sequenced was peripheral blood. Receptors originate from a man over 45 with active or convalescent COVID-19.

This chain connects TRBV30 to TRBJ1-2; D is unresolved. Germline V CDR1 and CDR2: GTSNPN, SVGIG (reference sequence). This CDR3 comprises 11 residues. The V and J ends lost 3 bases and 7 bases respectively, with 9 bases between them. The chain's CDR3 is CAWRGRGGYTF. Written as DNA, the CDR3 is TGTGCCTGGAGAGGCCGGGGTGGCTACACCTTC.

V gene TRBV10-3 combines with J gene TRBJ2-1, with no clear D. V was trimmed by 2 bases and J by 4 bases, leaving 18 bases between them. CDR1 ENHRY and CDR2 SYGVKD come from the germline V gene. The CDR3 length is 17 residues. CDR3 amino acids: CAISEPPQVISYNEQFF. The DNA for the CDR3 is TGTGCCATCAGTGAGCCGCCTCAGGTTATTAGTTACAATGAGCAGTTCTTC.

The chain combines TRBV11-2 with TRBJ2-1; weak D call: TRBD2 (5 bases). Trimming took off 5 bases at V and 2 bases at J, with 19 bases between the two ends. CDR1 is SGHAT, CDR2 FQNNGV, per germline. The CDR3 is made up of 17 amino acids. CDR3 nucleotide sequence: TGTGCCAGCAGCCTCGCCGACCGGAGCGGACCCTACAATGAGCAGTTCTTC. Protein: CASSLADRSGPYNEQFF.

V usage is TRBV28 and J usage is TRBJ2-7; TRBD1 agrees at 8 bases. The germline gives CDR1 MDHEN, CDR2 SYDVKM. The CDR3 runs 15 residues. V lost 7 bases and J lost 5; bases outside the gene matches: 13. The CDR3 loop reads CASTERQGTSDEQYF. CDR3 DNA: TGTGCCAGCACCGAAAGACAGGGGACGAGCGACGAGCAGTACTTC.

The V call is TRBV4-1, the J call TRBJ2-7; D is uncertain. V was trimmed by 2 bases and J by 2 bases, leaving 10 bases between them. Germline V gene lookup returns CDR1 MGHRA and CDR2 YSYEKL. This CDR3 comprises 14 residues. The CDR3 region has the DNA TGCGCCAGCAGCCAAAAGCAATCAACCTACGAGCAGTACTTC. Protein product: CASSQKQSTYEQYF.

The chain recombines TRBV7-9 with TRBJ2-7; perhaps TRBD1 as D (6 bases). There are 12 residues in the CDR3. V was cut by 6 bases and J by 6 bases, with 12 bases left in between. Germline CDR1 is SEHNR and CDR2 is FQNEAQ (reference sequence). The CDR3 loop is CASSQQGGEQYF. The CDR3 bases are TGTGCCAGCAGTCAACAGGGTGGCGAGCAGTACTTC.

Here the CDR3 DNA reads TGTGCCAGCGGGAGGGCCTCCACAGATACGCAGTATTTT. Protein product: CASGRASTDTQYF. The chain recombines TRBV3-1 (or the pseudogene TRBV3-2) with TRBJ2-3; 7 nucleotides agree with TRBD2. Germline V gene sequence: CDR1 LGHDT, CDR2 YNNKEL (reference sequence). This CDR3 is built from 13 residues. The J segment lost 2 bases and the V segment lost 8 bases, leaving 4 bases of the junction unmatched.

This chain uses TRBV5-1 with TRBJ1-6; no clear D gene. Trimming removed 8 bases at V and 6 bases at J, with 18 bases between. From germline, CDR1 is SGHRS and CDR2 YFSETQ. This CDR3 is 15 amino acids long. The CDR3: CARPTSITSNSPLHF. Here the CDR3 DNA reads TGCGCCAGGCCGACATCGATCACGAGTAATTCACCCCTCCACTTT. Drawing the rest from reference TRBV5-1 and TRBJ1-6, the complete variable domain is KAGVTQTPRYLIKTRGQQVTLSCSPISGHRSVSWYQQTPGQGLQFLFEYFSETQRNKGNFPGRFSGRQFSNSRSEMNVSTLELGDSALYLCARPTSITSNSPLHFGNGTRLTVT.

The J gene is TRBJ2-5, the V gene TRBV5-1; TRBD2 matches 8 bases. V was pared by 5 bases and J by 4 bases, with 10 bases of the junction left unmatched. In germline, CDR1 is SGHRS, CDR2 YFSETQ. The CDR3 loop spans 15 amino acids. CDR3 residues: CASRALAGTLETQYF. CDR3 coding DNA: TGCGCCAGCAGGGCGCTAGCGGGCACCCTAGAGACCCAGTACTTC.